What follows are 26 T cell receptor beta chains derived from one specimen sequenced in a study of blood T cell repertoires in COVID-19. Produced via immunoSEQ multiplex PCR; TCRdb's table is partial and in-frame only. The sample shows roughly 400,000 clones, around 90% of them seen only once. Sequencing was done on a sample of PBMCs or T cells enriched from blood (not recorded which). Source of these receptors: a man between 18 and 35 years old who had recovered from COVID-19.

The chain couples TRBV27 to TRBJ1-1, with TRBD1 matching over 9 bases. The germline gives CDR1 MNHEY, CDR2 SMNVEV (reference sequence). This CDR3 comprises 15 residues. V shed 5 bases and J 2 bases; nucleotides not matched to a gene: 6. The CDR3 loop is CASSLTGGLNTEAFF. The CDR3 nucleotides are TGTGCCAGCAGTCTCACAGGGGGCCTAAACACTGAAGCTTTCTTT.

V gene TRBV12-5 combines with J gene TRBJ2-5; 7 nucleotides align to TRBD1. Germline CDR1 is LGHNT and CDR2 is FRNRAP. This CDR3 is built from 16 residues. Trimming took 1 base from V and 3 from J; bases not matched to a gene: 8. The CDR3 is CASGLGTGATKETQYF. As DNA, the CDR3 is TGTGCTAGTGGTTTGGGAACAGGGGCCACTAAAGAGACCCAGTACTTC.

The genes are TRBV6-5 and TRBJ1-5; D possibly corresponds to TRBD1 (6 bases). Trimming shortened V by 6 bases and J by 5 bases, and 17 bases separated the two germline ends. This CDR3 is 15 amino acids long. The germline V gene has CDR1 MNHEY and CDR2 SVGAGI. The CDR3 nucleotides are TGTGCCAGCAGGATACAGGGATTGGGCCATCAGCCCCAGCATTTT. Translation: CASRIQGLGHQPQHF.

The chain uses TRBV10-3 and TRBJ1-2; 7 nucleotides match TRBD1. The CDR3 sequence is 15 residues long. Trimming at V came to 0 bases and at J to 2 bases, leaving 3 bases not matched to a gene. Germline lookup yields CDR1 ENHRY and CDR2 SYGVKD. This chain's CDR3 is CAISESIQGNYGYTF. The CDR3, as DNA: TGTGCCATCAGTGAGTCGATACAGGGGAACTATGGCTACACCTTC.

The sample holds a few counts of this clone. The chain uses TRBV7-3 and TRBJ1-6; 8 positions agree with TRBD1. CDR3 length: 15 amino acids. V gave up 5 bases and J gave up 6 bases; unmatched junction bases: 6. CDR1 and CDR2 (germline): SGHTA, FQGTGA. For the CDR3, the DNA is TGTGCCAGCAGCCCCTCGGGACAGGCTAATTCACCCCTCCACTTT. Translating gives CASSPSGQANSPLHF.

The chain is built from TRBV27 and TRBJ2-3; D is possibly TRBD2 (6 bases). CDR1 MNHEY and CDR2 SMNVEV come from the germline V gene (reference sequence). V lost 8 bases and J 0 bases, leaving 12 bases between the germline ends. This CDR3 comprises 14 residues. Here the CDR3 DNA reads TGTGCCAGCTACCTAGGGAGGAGCACAGATACGCAGTATTTT. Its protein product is CASYLGRSTDTQYF.

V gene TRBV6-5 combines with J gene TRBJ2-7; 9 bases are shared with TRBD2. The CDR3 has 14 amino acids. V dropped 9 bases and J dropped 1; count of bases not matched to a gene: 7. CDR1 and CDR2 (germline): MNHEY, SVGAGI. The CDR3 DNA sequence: TGTGCCAGTGACGGACTAGCGAGGTCCTACGAGCAGTACTTC. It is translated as CASDGLARSYEQYF.

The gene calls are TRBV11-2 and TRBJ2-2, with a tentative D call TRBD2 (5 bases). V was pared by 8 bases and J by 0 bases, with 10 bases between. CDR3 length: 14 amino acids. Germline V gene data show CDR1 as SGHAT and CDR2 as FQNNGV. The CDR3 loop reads CASCPGTNTGELFF. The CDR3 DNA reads TGTGCCAGCTGCCCGGGGACGAACACCGGGGAGCTGTTTTTT.

CDR3 amino acids: CASSIVQTGVYYGYTF. As DNA, the CDR3 is TGTGCCAGTAGTATAGTCCAGACAGGGGTCTACTATGGCTACACCTTC. This chain uses TRBV19 with TRBJ1-2; 8 bases match TRBD1. This CDR3 region has 16 residues. Germline CDR1 is LNHDA and CDR2 is SQIVND (reference sequence). V was pared by 1 base and J by 3 bases, with 7 bases of the junction left unmatched.

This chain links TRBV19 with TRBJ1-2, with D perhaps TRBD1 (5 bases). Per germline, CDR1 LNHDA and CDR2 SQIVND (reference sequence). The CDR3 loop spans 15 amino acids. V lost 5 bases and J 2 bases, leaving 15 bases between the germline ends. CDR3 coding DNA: TGTGCCAGTAGTCCCCGTATGACAGTGAACTATGGCTACACCTTC. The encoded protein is CASSPRMTVNYGYTF.

The CDR3 DNA reads TGTGCCAGCCTGGGAGCCCCTGGGCCGCAGTATTTT. This gives the protein CASLGAPGPQYF. V usage is TRBV2 and J usage is TRBJ2-3; D possibly corresponds to TRBD2 (5 bases). With 8 bases removed from V and 10 bases from J, the gap between germline ends came to 16 bases. Germline values: CDR1 SNHLY, CDR2 FYNNEI. This CDR3 spans 12 amino acids.

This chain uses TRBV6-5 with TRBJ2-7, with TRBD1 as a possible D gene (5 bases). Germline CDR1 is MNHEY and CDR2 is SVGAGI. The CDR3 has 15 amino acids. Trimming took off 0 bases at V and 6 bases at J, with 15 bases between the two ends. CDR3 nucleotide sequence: TGTGCCAGCAGTTACTCCTCAGGGCTAAGGATCGAGCAGTACTTC. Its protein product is CASSYSSGLRIEQYF.

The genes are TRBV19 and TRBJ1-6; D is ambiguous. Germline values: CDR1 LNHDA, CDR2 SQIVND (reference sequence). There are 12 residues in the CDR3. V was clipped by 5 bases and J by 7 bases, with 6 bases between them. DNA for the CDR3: TGTGCCAGTAGTCGGCGGAATTCACCCCTCCACTTT. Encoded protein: CASSRRNSPLHF.

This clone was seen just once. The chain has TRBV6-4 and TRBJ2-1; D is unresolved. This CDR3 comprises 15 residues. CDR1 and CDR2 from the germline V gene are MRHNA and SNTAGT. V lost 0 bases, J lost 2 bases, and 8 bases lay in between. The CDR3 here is CASSDSGGTYNEQFF. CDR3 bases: TGTGCCAGCAGTGACTCTGGCGGAACCTACAATGAGCAGTTCTTC.

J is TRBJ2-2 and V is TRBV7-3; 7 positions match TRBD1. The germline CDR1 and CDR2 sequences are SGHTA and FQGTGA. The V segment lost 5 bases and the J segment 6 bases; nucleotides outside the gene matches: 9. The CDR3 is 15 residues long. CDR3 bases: TGTGCCAGCAGCCCCAGCCGACAGGGTTCCGGGGAGCTGTTTTTT. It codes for CASSPSRQGSGELFF.

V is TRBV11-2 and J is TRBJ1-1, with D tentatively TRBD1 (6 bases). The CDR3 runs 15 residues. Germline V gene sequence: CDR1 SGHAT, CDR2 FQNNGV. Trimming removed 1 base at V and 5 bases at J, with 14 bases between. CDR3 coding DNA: TGTGCCAGCAGCTTAGTCTCAGGGGCGGGTACTGAAGCTTTCTTT. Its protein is CASSLVSGAGTEAFF.

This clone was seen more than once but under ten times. CDR3 nucleotide sequence: TGTGCCAGCAGTGAAGCGGCTTTGATTAGCAATCAGCCCCAGCATTTT. Its protein product is CASSEAALISNQPQHF. The V and J genes are TRBV6-1 and TRBJ1-5; no clear D. The CDR3 is made up of 16 amino acids. Germline-derived CDR1 and CDR2 are MNHNS and SASEGT. V was shortened by 0 bases and J by 0 bases, with 9 bases between the two germline ends.

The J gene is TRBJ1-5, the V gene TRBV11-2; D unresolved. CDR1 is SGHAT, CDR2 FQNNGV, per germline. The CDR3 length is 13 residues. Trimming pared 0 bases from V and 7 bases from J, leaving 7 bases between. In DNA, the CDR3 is TGTGCCAGCAGCTTAGATCTGGAGCAGCCCCAGCATTTT. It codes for CASSLDLEQPQHF. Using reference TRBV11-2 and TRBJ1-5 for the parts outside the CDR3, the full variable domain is EAGVAQSPRYKIIEKRQSVAFWCNPISGHATLYWYQQILGQGPKLLIQFQNNGVVDDSQLPKDRFSAERLKGVDSTLKIQPAKLEDSAVYLCASSLDLEQPQHFGDGTRLSIL.

Here the CDR3 reads CASSVDDRGLNTEAFF. The CDR3 nucleotides are TGTGCCAGCAGCGTAGATGACAGGGGGCTGAACACTGAAGCTTTCTTT. The chain carries TRBV9 and TRBJ1-1; TRBD1 aligns across 10 bases. The germline gives CDR1 SGDLS, CDR2 YYNGEE. The CDR3 consists of 16 residues. Trimming removed 0 bases from V and 0 bases from J; junction bases left unmatched: 2.

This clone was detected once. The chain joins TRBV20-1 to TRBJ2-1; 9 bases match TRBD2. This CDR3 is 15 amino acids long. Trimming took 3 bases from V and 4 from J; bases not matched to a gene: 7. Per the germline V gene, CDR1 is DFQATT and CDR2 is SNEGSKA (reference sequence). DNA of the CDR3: TGCAGTGCTAGTTTGCGGCGGGGGGGATACAATGAGCAGTTCTTC. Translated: CSASLRRGGYNEQFF.

The CDR3 nucleotides read TGTGCCAGTAGTTTGACATCCGGGACAGGGTTTAATCAGCCCCAGCATTTT. This sequence encodes CASSLTSGTGFNQPQHF. The chain combines TRBV19 with TRBJ1-5, with TRBD1 matching 9 bases. This CDR3 is built from 17 residues. The germline CDR1 and CDR2 sequences are LNHDA and SQIVND (reference sequence). V shed 5 bases and J 4 bases; nucleotides not matched to a gene: 12.

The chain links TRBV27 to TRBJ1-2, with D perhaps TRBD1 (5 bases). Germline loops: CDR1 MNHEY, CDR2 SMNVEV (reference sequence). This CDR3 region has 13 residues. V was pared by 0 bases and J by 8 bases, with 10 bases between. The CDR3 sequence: CASSLSGTQGYTF. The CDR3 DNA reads TGTGCCAGCAGTTTATCAGGGACTCAGGGCTACACCTTC.

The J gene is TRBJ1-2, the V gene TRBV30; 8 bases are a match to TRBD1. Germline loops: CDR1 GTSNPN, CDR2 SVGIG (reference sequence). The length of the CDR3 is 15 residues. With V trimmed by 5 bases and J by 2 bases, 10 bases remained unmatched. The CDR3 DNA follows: TGTGCCTGGCATGCCTTCAGGGGGCCGAACTATGGCTACACCTTC. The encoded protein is CAWHAFRGPNYGYTF.

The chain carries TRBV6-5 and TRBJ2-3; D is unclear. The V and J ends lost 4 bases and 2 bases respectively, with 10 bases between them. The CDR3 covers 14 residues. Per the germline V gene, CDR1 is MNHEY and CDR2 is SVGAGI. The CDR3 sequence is CASSSVRNTDTQYF. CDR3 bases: TGTGCCAGCAGTTCAGTGCGGAACACAGATACGCAGTATTTT.

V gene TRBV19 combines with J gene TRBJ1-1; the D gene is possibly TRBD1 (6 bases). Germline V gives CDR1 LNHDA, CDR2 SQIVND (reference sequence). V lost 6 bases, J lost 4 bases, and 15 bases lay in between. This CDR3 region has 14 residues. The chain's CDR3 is CASSTQGLGTEAFF. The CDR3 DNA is TGTGCCAGTAGCACCCAGGGGTTGGGCACTGAAGCTTTCTTT.

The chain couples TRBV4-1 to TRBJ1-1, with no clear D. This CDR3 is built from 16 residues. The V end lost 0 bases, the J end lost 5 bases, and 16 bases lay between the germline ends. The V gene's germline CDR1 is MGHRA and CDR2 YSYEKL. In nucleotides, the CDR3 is TGCGCCAGCAGCCAAGATCCAGGTGTTGTAAGAACTGAAGCTTTCTTT. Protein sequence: CASSQDPGVVRTEAFF.